The entry below describes one T cell receptor (beta chain). This sample is part of a study of blood T cell repertoires in COVID-19. Study background: T cells, B-cell-depleted T cells, or PBMCs provided the cDNA or gDNA that served as material.

V gave up 4 bases and J gave up 2 bases, with 14 bases separating them. From germline, CDR1 is LGHNA and CDR2 YNFKEQ. The CDR3 is 15 residues long. Original processing methods: Scientists estimated how many nucleated cells there were by amplifying reference gene primers. Method: immunoSEQ multiplex PCR; TCRdb's copy keeps in-frame clones and lacks some. The DNA gave D and trimming, while V, J and clone size come from that table. The profile shows approximately 200,000 clones, approximately 80% of them singletons. The gene calls are TRBV4-2 and TRBJ1-2, with D uncertain. This sequence was found in an elderly woman with COVID-19, enrolled during active disease. Specimen: peripheral blood. The CDR3 region is CASSPQITQNYGYTF. The CDR3 DNA reads as TGTGCCAGCAGCCCCCAAATCACACAAAACTATGGCTACACCTTC.